The T cell receptor beta chain described here comes from a study of PD-1 blockade in classical Hodgkin lymphoma. Overall study context: It was nivolumab at 3 mg/kg, given intravenously every 2 weeks, that patients received.

CDR1 SGHRS and CDR2 YFSETQ come from the germline V gene. Between the trimmed V and J ends, which lost 3 bases and 3 bases, there was a span of 10 bases. There are 13 residues in the CDR3. As to time point: cycle 4 day 1 (C4D1), after less than 7 weeks of nivolumab. No patient escaped relapse after autologous stem cell transplantation, and brentuximab vedotin exposure varied. Points on this clone: Its cognate antigen is unknown.

Findings and caveats of the study: No one has yet defined what causes the repertoire differences, which may be disease activity or prior therapy.

Generated by immunoSEQ multiplex PCR, the TCRdb table keeps only in-frame clones and is missing some. This sample has about 61,000 clones, with about 90% found just once. The TCR was taken from a human donor with classical Hodgkin lymphoma. The specimen was peripheral blood mononuclear cells (PBMCs), collected before the fourth cycle of nivolumab. The genes are TRBV5-1 and TRBJ2-7; D perhaps matches TRBD1 (5 bases). The CDR3 sequence is CASSYLTDYEQYF. In DNA form, the CDR3 reads TGCGCCAGCAGCTACCTGACAGACTACGAGCAGTACTTC.